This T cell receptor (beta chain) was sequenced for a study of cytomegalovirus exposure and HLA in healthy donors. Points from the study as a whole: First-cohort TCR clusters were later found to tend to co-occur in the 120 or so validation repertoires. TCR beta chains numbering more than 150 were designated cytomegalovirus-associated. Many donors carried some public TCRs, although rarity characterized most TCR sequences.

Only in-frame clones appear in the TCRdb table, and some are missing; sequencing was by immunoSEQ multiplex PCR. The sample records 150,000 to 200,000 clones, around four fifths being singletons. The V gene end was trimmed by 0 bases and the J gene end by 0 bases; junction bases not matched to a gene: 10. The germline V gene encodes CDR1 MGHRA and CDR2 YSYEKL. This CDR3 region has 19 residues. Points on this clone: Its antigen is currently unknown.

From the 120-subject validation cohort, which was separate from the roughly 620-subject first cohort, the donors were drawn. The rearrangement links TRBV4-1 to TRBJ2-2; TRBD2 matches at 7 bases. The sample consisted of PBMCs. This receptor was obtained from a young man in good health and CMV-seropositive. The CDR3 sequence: CASSQDRPGGGTNTGELFF. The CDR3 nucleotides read TGCGCCAGCAGCCAAGACCGTCCAGGCGGGGGAACGAACACCGGGGAGCTGTTTTTT.